The 25 T cell receptor beta chains listed next were all sequenced from one sample in a study of shared T cell receptors in the human thymus. The method was immunoSEQ multiplex PCR; TCRdb's version includes in-frame clones alone and lacks a portion of them. Of roughly 550,000 clones listed, about 84% were seen once; the top ten hold approximately 0.013%. Another study also made use of these data, one on human thymus T cells.

The sample taken for sequencing was thymocytes. These receptors were taken from a boy under two years old with a congenital heart defect.

V usage is TRBV18 and J usage is TRBJ1-3, with TRBD1 as a possible D gene (6 bases). Trimming shortened V by 3 bases and J by 0 bases, and 18 bases separated the two germline ends. Germline assignment: CDR1 KGHSH and CDR2 LQKENI. The CDR3 spans 18 residues. CDR3 in DNA: TGTGCCAGCTCACCTAACCACAGGGTGCCATCCTCTGGAAACACCATATATTTT. As protein: CASSPNHRVPSSGNTIYF. Together with reference TRBV18 and TRBJ1-3, the CDR3 gives the full variable domain: NAGVMQNPRHLVRRRGQEARLRCSPMKGHSHVYWYRQLPEEGLKFMVYLQKENIIDESGMPKERFSAEFPKEGPSILRIQQVVRGDSAAYFCASSPNHRVPSSGNTIYFGEGSWLTVV.

The chain has TRBV11-2 and TRBJ2-7; 9 bases fit TRBD1. There are 18 residues in the CDR3. Germline assignment: CDR1 SGHAT and CDR2 FQNNGV. After removal of 1 base from V and 1 base from J, the junction contained 11 bases not matched to a gene. DNA of the CDR3: TGTGCCAGCAGCTTAGTGGACAGGGGAACTAGCGATTCCTACGAGCAGTACTTC. Protein sequence: CASSLVDRGTSDSYEQYF. Supplemented by reference TRBV11-2 and TRBJ2-7, the full variable domain reads EAGVAQSPRYKIIEKRQSVAFWCNPISGHATLYWYQQILGQGPKLLIQFQNNGVVDDSQLPKDRFSAERLKGVDSTLKIQPAKLEDSAVYLCASSLVDRGTSDSYEQYFGPGTRLTVT.

J is TRBJ2-2 and V is TRBV29-1; D remains ambiguous. The CDR3 totals 16 residues. Germline assignment: CDR1 SQVTM and CDR2 ANQGSEA. The V gene lost 4 bases and the J gene lost 0 bases, with 15 bases spanning the gap. The CDR3 DNA is TGCAGCGTTGCGAGGTTAGAGGCCCCGAACACCGGGGAGCTGTTTTTT. Translating gives CSVARLEAPNTGELFF.

Only a few counts were recorded for this clone. The chain joins TRBV28 to TRBJ2-1; 7 nucleotides line up with TRBD2. The J segment lost 4 bases and the V segment lost 2 bases, leaving 11 bases of the junction unmatched. Per the germline V gene, CDR1 is MDHEN and CDR2 is SYDVKM. The CDR3 has 17 amino acids. As DNA, the CDR3 is TGTGCCAGCAGTTTAACCGTGGGGAGGGGCACGTACAATGAGCAGTTCTTC. Residues: CASSLTVGRGTYNEQFF. The whole variable domain, filled in from reference TRBV28 and TRBJ2-1, reads DVKVTQSSRYLVKRTGEKVFLECVQDMDHENMFWYRQDPGLGLRLIYFSYDVKMKEKGDIPEGYSVSREKKERFSLILESASTNQTSMYLCASSLTVGRGTYNEQFFGPGTRLTVL.

This rearrangement joins TRBV25-1 to TRBJ2-7; 7 bases line up with TRBD1. The CDR3 covers 14 residues. Germline V gene data show CDR1 as MGHDK and CDR2 as SYGVNS. Unmatched junction bases numbered 7, after V lost 5 bases and J lost 3 bases. Here the CDR3 DNA reads TGTGCCAGCAGTCTCCGGGACAGAAACTACGAGCAGTACTTC. Its protein is CASSLRDRNYEQYF.

This clone has a handful of counts. The chain employs TRBV30 and TRBJ2-3; 12 bases align to TRBD2. With V trimmed by 4 bases and J by 4 bases, 9 bases remained unmatched. From germline, CDR1 is GTSNPN and CDR2 SVGIG (reference sequence). CDR3 length: 16 amino acids. The CDR3, as DNA: TGTGCCTGGACCCCCTCGACTAGCGGGAGACCAGATACGCAGTATTTT. It translates to CAWTPSTSGRPDTQYF. The variable domain in full, completed from reference TRBV30 and TRBJ2-3, reads SQTIHQWPATLVQPVGSPLSLECTVEGTSNPNLYWYRQAAGRGLQLLFYSVGIGQISSEVPQNLSASRPQDRQFILSSKKLLLSDSGFYLCAWTPSTSGRPDTQYFGPGTRLTVL.

The rearrangement uses TRBV6-1 and TRBJ1-2, with 8 positions matching TRBD1. Germline CDR1 and CDR2: MNHNS and SASEGT. After removal of 9 bases from V and 6 bases from J, the junction contained 6 bases not matched to a gene. This CDR3 spans 12 amino acids. CDR3 loop: CASRSGGDGYTF. CDR3 DNA: TGTGCCAGTAGGTCAGGGGGCGATGGCTACACCTTC.

The V call is TRBV4-3, the J call TRBJ2-7, with 8 positions matching TRBD1. The germline V gene encodes CDR1 LGHNA and CDR2 YSLEER. The junction had 9 bases not matched to a gene; V was cut back by 0 bases and J by 5 bases. This CDR3 contains 16 residues. DNA of the CDR3: TGCGCCAGCAGCCAAGATACCGACAGGGGCGTCCACGAGCAGTACTTC. As protein: CASSQDTDRGVHEQYF.

The rearrangement uses TRBV4-3 and TRBJ1-4, with TRBD1 as a possible D gene (5 bases). Germline CDR1 is LGHNA and CDR2 is YSLEER. V was clipped by 2 bases and J by 7 bases, with 11 bases between them. CDR3 length: 14 amino acids. CDR3 in amino acids: CASSQTIDSEKLFF. The DNA for the CDR3 is TGCGCCAGCAGCCAAACCATAGACAGTGAAAAACTGTTTTTT.

This CDR3 reads CASSQELGQGNIQYF. The CDR3 DNA reads as TGCGCCAGCAGCCAAGAACTGGGACAGGGGAACATTCAGTACTTC. The gene calls are TRBV4-3 and TRBJ2-4, with 10 bases aligning to TRBD1. The CDR3 totals 15 residues. Germline CDR1 LGHNA, CDR2 YSLEER. V dropped 0 bases and J dropped 7; count of bases not matched to a gene: 3.

The chain has TRBV5-4 and TRBJ2-4; 9 positions agree with TRBD2. Germline CDR1 and CDR2: SGHNT and YYREEE (reference sequence). The CDR3 has 20 residues. Trimming cost V 2 bases and J 0 bases; bases outside gene matches: 15. Here the CDR3 DNA reads TGTGCCAGCAGCTTTCTCTCGGGTAGCGGGAGTCCACTAGCCAAAAACATTCAGTACTTC. This encodes CASSFLSGSGSPLAKNIQYF.

The J gene is TRBJ2-1, the V gene TRBV2; D may be TRBD1 (6 bases). The CDR3 consists of 12 residues. Germline V gene sequence: CDR1 SNHLY, CDR2 FYNNEI. Deletions cut 8 bases from V and 5 bases from J, with 10 bases between. CDR3 DNA sequence: TGTGCCAGCCCAACAGGGCACAATGAGCAGTTCTTC. This codes for CASPTGHNEQFF. Complete variable domain (other parts from reference TRBV2 and TRBJ2-1): EPEVTQTPSHQVTQMGQEVILRCVPISNHLYFYWYRQILGQKVEFLVSFYNNEISEKSEIFDDQFSVERPDGSNFTLKIRSTKLEDSAMYFCASPTGHNEQFFGPGTRLTVL.

V usage is TRBV27 and J usage is TRBJ2-7, with 9 bases fitting TRBD1. CDR3 length equals 16 residues. Trimming removed 2 bases from V and 5 bases from J; junction bases left unmatched: 10. Germline V gene lookup returns CDR1 MNHEY and CDR2 SMNVEV (reference sequence). The CDR3 bases are TGTGCCAGCAGTTTAACGTCCGGGACAGGGTCCAACGAGCAGTACTTC. It codes for CASSLTSGTGSNEQYF.

The chain has TRBV28 and TRBJ2-1; tentative D call: TRBD1 (7 bases). This CDR3 is 17 amino acids long. V lost 6 bases and J lost 6, with 24 bases in between. The germline CDR1 and CDR2 sequences are MDHEN and SYDVKM. The CDR3 DNA reads TGTGCCAGCAGCCCCAGCCAGGGGGGACGGAAGGCCAATGAGCAGTTCTTC. This translates into CASSPSQGGRKANEQFF.

This sequence joins TRBV28 and TRBJ1-3; TRBD1 matches 11 bases. Germline V gene data show CDR1 as MDHEN and CDR2 as SYDVKM. The junction had 9 bases not matched to a gene; V was cut back by 7 bases and J by 1 base. CDR3 size: 17 residues. In nucleotides, the CDR3 is TGTGCCAGCAAGATAGGGACAGGGGGAAGGTCTGGAAACACCATATATTTT. As protein: CASKIGTGGRSGNTIYF.

The CDR3, as DNA: TGTGCCACATACCGGGATTATGGCTACACCTTC. Amino acids: CATYRDYGYTF. This chain uses TRBV19 with TRBJ1-2; no clear D. The CDR3 is 11 amino acids. Germline assignment: CDR1 LNHDA and CDR2 SQIVND (reference sequence). Deletions cut 10 bases from V and 5 bases from J, with 11 bases between. The full variable domain, its missing parts supplied by reference TRBV19 and TRBJ1-2, is DGGITQSPKYLFRKEGQNVTLSCEQNLNHDAMYWYRQDPGQGLRLIYYSQIVNDFQKGDIAEGYSVSREKKESFPLTVTSAQKNPTAFYLCATYRDYGYTFGSGTRLTVV.

J is TRBJ1-5 and V is TRBV5-8, with D possibly being TRBD1 (5 bases). V lost 7 bases, J lost 3 bases, and 17 bases lay in between. The CDR3 consists of 15 residues. CDR1 is SGHTS, CDR2 YDEGEE, per germline. The CDR3 bases are TGTGCCAGCCCCCCCCGCGACAGACACAATCAGCCCCAGCATTTT. It specifies CASPPRDRHNQPQHF.

The chain recombines TRBV28 with TRBJ1-2, with 9 positions matching TRBD1. The V segment lost 5 bases and the J segment 5 bases; nucleotides outside the gene matches: 3. The CDR3 length is 13 residues. Per germline, CDR1 MDHEN and CDR2 SYDVKM. The chain's CDR3 is CASSEDRGYGYTF. For the CDR3, the DNA is TGTGCCAGCAGTGAGGACAGGGGATATGGCTACACCTTC.

The V gene is TRBV29-1, the J gene TRBJ2-7, with 7 positions matching TRBD1. Germline values: CDR1 SQVTM, CDR2 ANQGSEA. This CDR3 spans 14 amino acids. The V segment lost 7 bases and the J segment 0 bases; nucleotides outside the gene matches: 9. CDR3 in DNA: TGCAGCGCAATACAGGGGATAGGCTCCTACGAGCAGTACTTC. It is translated as CSAIQGIGSYEQYF.

The chain has TRBV6-5 and TRBJ2-7; a possible D gene is TRBD1 (6 bases). The V and J ends lost 6 bases and 0 bases respectively, with 9 bases between them. Germline lookup yields CDR1 MNHEY and CDR2 SVGAGI. The CDR3 runs to 13 residues. CDR3 loop: CASSRDTSYEQYF. CDR3 nucleotide sequence: TGTGCCAGCAGCCGGGACACCTCCTACGAGCAGTACTTC.

The chain combines TRBV6-1 with TRBJ2-7, with 7 bases matching TRBD2. The CDR3 runs to 13 residues. Germline lookup yields CDR1 MNHNS and CDR2 SASEGT. V shed 7 bases and J 0 bases; nucleotides not matched to a gene: 3. CDR3 loop: CASMRGSSYEQYF. For the CDR3, the DNA is TGTGCCAGCATGCGGGGGAGCTCCTACGAGCAGTACTTC.

The chain couples TRBV6-5 to TRBJ2-7; possible D gene TRBD1, 5 bases. CDR1 and CDR2 from the germline V gene are MNHEY and SVGAGI. The CDR3 has 14 amino acids. Trimming took 4 bases from V and 2 from J, leaving 12 bases between them. CDR3: CASSSYRLPYEQYF. The CDR3 DNA reads as TGTGCCAGCAGTTCATACAGGTTACCCTACGAGCAGTACTTC.

The chain has TRBV21-1 and TRBJ2-1; the DNA was not compared with TRBD2, the D call given in the table. TRBV21-1 corresponds to a pseudogene. This CDR3 contains 15 residues. The DNA of the CDR3 is TGTGCCAGCAGCAAAGGGGCTAGCGGGAAGAATGAGCAGTTCTTC. Residues: CASSKGASGKNEQFF.

In its sample, this clone was seen once. The V call is TRBV19, the J call TRBJ2-7; 9 bases align to TRBD1. The CDR3 runs 16 residues. Germline CDR1 is LNHDA and CDR2 is SQIVND (reference sequence). Trimming took 5 bases from V and 0 from J; bases not matched to a gene: 8. DNA of the CDR3: TGTGCCAGTAGTCCACCTTCGGACAGGGGCTCCTACGAGCAGTACTTC. This translates into CASSPPSDRGSYEQYF.

This clone has just a few counts. This chain uses TRBV28 with TRBJ2-7; D gene uncertain. CDR1 is MDHEN, CDR2 SYDVKM, per germline. There are 13 residues in the CDR3. The V end lost 5 bases, the J end lost 4 bases, and 12 bases lay between the germline ends. The DNA of the CDR3 is TGTGCCAGCAGTCCCCCTACCCCATACGAGCAGTACTTC. It is translated as CASSPPTPYEQYF.